This T cell receptor beta chain was identified during a study of Graves' ophthalmopathy and Graves' hyperthyroidism. Using RNA transcripts, the TCR beta CDR3 regions were amplified. A first-round RT-PCR used HTBI primers, followed by a second-round multiplex PCR. TCRdb re-called the multiplex PCR reads through MiXCR, storing one row per CDR3 protein. The repertoire holds about 210,000 distinct CDR3 sequences, with around 30% as singletons. Overall study findings and caveats: Most thyroid-expanded clonotypes exceeding 0.001 frequency were also found in blood.

Ophthalmopathy was moderately-to-severely active, CAS at least 3, NOSPECS at least 4, lasting under 3 months. Pregnancy or lactation, uncontrolled infections and other autoimmune diseases were grounds for excluding patients. Patients were diagnosed from clinical symptoms, serum thyroxine, TRAb, thyroid ultrasound and orbital computed tomography. This clonotype was seen at least ten times. The antigen is undetermined. V was trimmed by 5 bases and J by 3 bases, leaving 14 bases between them. This CDR3 has 14 amino acids. Germline V CDR1 and CDR2: SEHNR, FQNEAQ (reference sequence). The genes are TRBV7-9 and TRBJ2-7; possible D gene TRBD1, 5 bases. Material: peripheral blood. The sequence derives from a man aged 50-60 years with Graves' ophthalmopathy. CDR3 protein: CASSPPGYNYEQYF. The CDR3 nucleotides read TGTGCCAGCAGCCCCCCAGGGTATAACTACGAGCAGTACTTC. Full variable domain (rest looked up from reference TRBV7-9 and TRBJ2-7): DTGVSQNPRHKITKRGQNVTFRCDPISEHNRLYWYRQTLGQGPEFLTYFQNEAQLEKSRLLSDRFSAERPKGSFSTLEIQRTEQGDSAMYLCASSPPGYNYEQYFGPGTRLTVT.